Detailed here is one T cell receptor (beta chain). Its antigen is still unknown. The source of the sample is a study of shared clonotypes between healthy human individuals. The study, taken as a whole, reports: The four-donor shared clonotypes exceeded non-shared clonotypes in generation probability, with non-shared ones scoring lower. Clonotype sharing among donors likely depends on sequencing depth. A limitation of the genetic and exposure-history diversity represented arose from few donors.

Germline values: CDR1 MNHNS, CDR2 SASEGT. The CDR3 runs 13 residues. V was clipped by 7 bases and J by 6 bases, with 13 bases between them. Clones were sequenced by immunoSEQ multiplex PCR, and TCRdb holds only the in-frame ones, with some missing. The sample carries approximately 2.5 million clones, over 85% recorded once. The chain carries TRBV6-1 and TRBJ2-4, with TRBD1 as a possible D gene (6 bases). The sequenced sample was naive CD4+ T cells from PBMCs. Subset described: CD45RA+ positively selected. The sequence was collected from a man aged 18 to 30 in good health. Some clones in this sample may be carry-over from other donors' samples. The CDR3 spells CASKQGSGNIQYF. CDR3 coding DNA: TGTGCCAGCAAGCAGGGGTCGGGAAACATTCAGTACTTC.